A single sample is the source of the 26 T cell receptor beta chains below, sequenced in a study of CD8+CD57+ T cells in acquired aplastic anemia (dated by TCRdb to about 2018). TCRdb lists the instrument as Illumina HiSeq 2000. Profiling of TCR beta VDJ combinations and CDR3 sequences used genomic DNA as the template. The public reads were run again by TCRdb, first through fastp at Q25 and then through MiXCR, and only productive beta chains were kept. Rows with a matching CDR3 protein are joined into one entry that keeps the most common DNA and genes. Across this sample there are some 120,000 distinct CDR3 sequences, with 40% to 60% seen only once. Jointly, the top ten make up roughly 2.5% of the sample. Sequencing input: sorted CD4+, CD8+, or CD8+CD57+ T cells (not recorded which) from PBMCs. These receptors were obtained from a human donor in good health, serving as a control.

Worth noting for this clonotype: A junction boundary mismatches the germline segment, possibly from a read error. This rearrangement joins TRBV20-1 to TRBJ2-3; maybe TRBD2 (7 bases). The CDR3 loop spans 13 amino acids. Germline assignment: CDR1 DFQATT and CDR2 SNEGSKA (reference sequence). The CDR3 region is CSPRGGAGDTQYF. Written as DNA, the CDR3 is TGCAGTCCTAGGGGGGGAGCGGGAGATACGCAGTATTTT.

This clonotype was counted at least ten times. V usage is TRBV20-1 and J usage is TRBJ1-4, with D maybe TRBD1 (6 bases). The V gene lost 6 bases and the J gene lost 5 bases, with 22 bases spanning the gap. The CDR3 is 16 residues long. In germline, CDR1 is DFQATT, CDR2 SNEGSKA (reference sequence). The CDR3 sequence: CSASASIGGYNEKLFF. The CDR3 coding sequence is TGCAGTGCGTCTGCTTCGATAGGGGGGTACAATGAAAAACTGTTTTTT.

This clonotype was picked up a small number of times. A read error may be the cause here, since a much bigger clone is one base away. The final CDR3 position lacks the conserved phenylalanine or tryptophan, pointing to a likely read error. The J gene is TRBJ1-1, the V gene TRBV5-5, with TRBD1 identical over 7 bases. Germline-derived CDR1 and CDR2 are SGHKS and YYEKEE (reference sequence). The CDR3 has 16 residues. V lost 2 bases to trimming and J lost 1 base; unmatched junction nucleotides: 8. CDR3: CASSFYVGQANTEAFS. The DNA of the CDR3 is TGTGCCAGCAGCTTTTACGTCGGACAGGCGAACACTGAAGCTTTCTCT.

A remark on this clonotype: At one boundary the junction diverges from the germline segment, which might be a read error. The V call is TRBV14, the J call TRBJ2-5; TRBD2 aligns across 9 bases. The CDR3 has 17 amino acids. Per germline, CDR1 SGHDN and CDR2 FVKESK. CDR3 in amino acids: CASSLVVSGSGQETQYF. CDR3 nucleotides: TGCGCCAGCAGCTTGGTGGTTAGCGGGAGCGGACAAGAGACCCAGTACTTC.

This clonotype has only a few counts. The genes are TRBV2 and TRBJ1-1; no firm D call. With 8 bases removed from V and 1 base from J, the gap between germline ends came to 11 bases. The length of the CDR3 is 13 residues. From germline, CDR1 is SNHLY and CDR2 FYNNEI. For the CDR3, the DNA is TGTGCCAGCCATCGAGGTGGGAACACTGAAGCTTTCTTT. It specifies CASHRGGNTEAFF.

This chain joins TRBV11-3 and TRBJ2-2, with TRBD1 identical over 7 bases. This CDR3 is built from 15 residues. J gave up 3 bases and V 4 bases, and 5 bases lay outside the gene matches. The germline V gene encodes CDR1 SGHNT and CDR2 YENEEA. The CDR3 loop reads CASSYTGVYTGELFF. Here the CDR3 DNA reads TGTGCCAGCAGCTATACAGGGGTATACACCGGGGAGCTGTTTTTT.

This clonotype appeared many times. The chain is built from TRBV6-5 and TRBJ1-2; D may be TRBD1 (6 bases). The CDR3 covers 15 residues. V gave up 0 bases and J gave up 0 bases, with 8 bases separating them. Germline V gene lookup returns CDR1 MNHEY and CDR2 SVGAGI. The CDR3 protein is CASSYSGGTNYGYTF. CDR3 in DNA: TGTGCCAGCAGTTACTCGGGGGGCACTAACTATGGCTACACCTTC.

Worth noting for this clonotype: Mismatch with germline at one junction end may stem from a read error. This chain links TRBV7-8 with TRBJ2-7, with D unresolved. CDR1 is SGHVS and CDR2 is FQNEAQ in the germline V gene. CDR3 length: 13 amino acids. The CDR3 protein is CANSPEPSYEQYF. The CDR3 DNA is TGTGCCAACAGCCCGGAACCCTCCTACGAGCAGTACTTC.

This chain links TRBV9 with TRBJ2-3; D may be TRBD1 or TRBD2 (5 bases each). CDR3 length equals 14 residues. The germline V and J ends were trimmed by 3 bases and 1 base, with 9 bases remaining between them. From germline, CDR1 is SGDLS and CDR2 YYNGEE. The CDR3 coding sequence is TGTGCCAGCAGCGACGTGGGGGGCACAGATACGCAGTATTTT. This gives the protein CASSDVGGTDTQYF. The variable domain in full, completed from reference TRBV9 and TRBJ2-3, reads DSGVTQTPKHLITATGQRVTLRCSPRSGDLSVYWYQQSLDQGLQFLIQYYNGEERAKGNILERFSAQQFPDLHSELNLSSLELGDSALYFCASSDVGGTDTQYFGPGTRLTVL.

This clonotype came up many times. The chain employs TRBV6-1 and TRBJ2-2; the match to TRBD1 covers 9 bases. Trimming at V came to 6 bases and at J to 7 bases, leaving 12 bases not matched to a gene. Germline CDR1 reads MNHNS; CDR2 reads SASEGT. The CDR3 consists of 16 residues. CDR3 coding DNA: TGTGCCAGCAGAACTCCGGGACAGGGCCTGCTCGGGGAGCTGTTTTTT. It translates to CASRTPGQGLLGELFF.

This clonotype was seen only a few times. The J gene is TRBJ2-7, the V gene TRBV7-6; 9 bases match TRBD1. CDR1 and CDR2 from the germline V gene are SGHVS and FNYEAQ. Trimming removed 5 bases from V and 3 bases from J; junction bases left unmatched: 5. The CDR3 consists of 14 residues. CDR3 DNA sequence: TGTGCCAGCAGCGCCGGGACAGGGCTCTACGAGCAGTACTTC. Translation: CASSAGTGLYEQYF.

This clonotype has ten or more counts. V is TRBV27 and J is TRBJ2-7; D gene uncertain. Deletions cut 2 bases from V and 3 bases from J, with 11 bases between. This CDR3 contains 14 residues. Germline CDR1 is MNHEY and CDR2 is SMNVEV (reference sequence). The CDR3 DNA sequence: TGTGCCAGCAGTTTAAAAGGAAACCACTACGAGCAGTACTTC. The encoded protein is CASSLKGNHYEQYF.

A word on this clonotype: A much larger clone lies a single base off, so this may be a read error. The rearrangement uses TRBV5-1 and TRBJ1-1; a possible D gene is TRBD1 (6 bases). Germline values: CDR1 SGHRS, CDR2 YFSETQ. This CDR3 comprises 15 residues. The CDR3 spells CASTIQGLGNTEASF. In DNA form, the CDR3 reads TGCGCCAGCACTATCCAGGGGTTGGGGAACACTGAAGCTTCCTTT.

This clonotype showed up just a few times. One junction end disagrees with the germline gene, perhaps due to a read error. This chain uses TRBV24-1 with TRBJ1-4, with unresolved D. The CDR3 runs to 14 residues. Looked up from germline, CDR1 is KGHDR and CDR2 is SFDVKD. CDR3 DNA sequence: TGTGCCAGCAGTGTGGGCGGTTATAATGAAAAACTGTTTTTT. This translates into CASSVGGYNEKLFF.

Turning to this clonotype: Being one base from a much bigger clone, this may be a read error. The chain is built from TRBV10-3 and TRBJ2-1; 9 bases map to TRBD2. The CDR3 has 16 residues. Germline CDR1 ENHRY, CDR2 SYGVKD. CDR3 nucleotides: TGTGCCAGCAGGCGTTTGGGCGGGGGGGGTGGCTTTGAGCGGTTCTTC. Its translation is CASRRLGGGGGFERFF.

This clonotype came up many times. This may arise from a read error, as a much more abundant clone is one base away. J is TRBJ2-5 and V is TRBV19, with a weak D call TRBD2 (6 bases). Trimming pared 0 bases from V and 7 bases from J, leaving 12 bases between. The CDR3 runs to 14 residues. The V gene's germline CDR1 is LNHDA and CDR2 SQIVND (reference sequence). The CDR3 coding sequence is TGTGCCAGTAGTATAGATGGGGGGAGAGGGACCCAGTACTTC. It yields the protein CASSIDGGRGTQYF.

CDR3 amino acids: CASSESGRYGYTF. DNA for the CDR3: TGTGCCAGCAGTGAATCTGGCCGCTATGGCTACACCTTC. This chain uses TRBV2 with TRBJ1-2; unclear D gene. V was shortened by 2 bases and J by 4 bases, with 8 bases between the two germline ends. Germline CDR1 is SNHLY and CDR2 is FYNNEI. This CDR3 is 13 amino acids long.

In this sample, this clonotype turned up a few times. The chain recombines TRBV29-1 with TRBJ1-6; possible D gene TRBD1, 5 bases. This CDR3 is built from 13 residues. V lost 4 bases and J lost 7, with 11 bases in between. CDR1 is SQVTM and CDR2 is ANQGSEA in the germline V gene. CDR3 sequence reads: CSVAVRDNSPLHF. The DNA for the CDR3 is TGCAGCGTTGCGGTCAGGGACAATTCACCCCTCCACTTT.

This clonotype appeared a single time. With a much larger clone just one base away, this may be a read error. J is TRBJ2-1 and V is TRBV10-3, with D unclear. Trimming left V 5 bases short and J 10 bases short, with 18 bases between. Germline CDR1 is ENHRY and CDR2 is SYGVKD. The CDR3 sequence is 14 residues long. The CDR3 bases are TGTGCCATCAGTTTGGCCGGGTCCGTTAGGGAGCAGTTCTTC. Its protein is CAISLAGSVREQFF.

The V gene is TRBV20-1, the J gene TRBJ1-2; the match to TRBD1 covers 11 bases. V gave up 3 bases and J gave up 5 bases; unmatched junction bases: 8. CDR1 and CDR2 from the germline V gene are DFQATT and SNEGSKA (reference sequence). The CDR3 spans 15 residues. CDR3: CSASHRDRGWYGYTF. CDR3 nucleotide sequence: TGCAGTGCTAGCCACCGGGACAGGGGGTGGTATGGCTACACCTTC.

This clonotype was recorded at least ten times. The chain combines TRBV19 with TRBJ1-5, with D maybe TRBD1 (5 bases). The germline V and J ends were trimmed by 1 base and 6 bases, with 10 bases remaining between them. The CDR3 extends over 14 amino acids. Germline CDR1 LNHDA, CDR2 SQIVND (reference sequence). For the CDR3, the DNA is TGTGCCAGTAGTATAGGAGGGGTCGGTCAGCCCCAGCATTTT. Protein: CASSIGGVGQPQHF.

This chain uses TRBV11-3 with TRBJ1-2; maybe TRBD1 (5 bases). Germline V lookup: CDR1 SGHNT, CDR2 YENEEA. Trimming stripped 5 bases from V and 8 bases from J, with 21 bases between. The CDR3 covers 15 residues. Here the CDR3 reads CASSQGLTVTWGYTF. The DNA of the CDR3 is TGTGCCAGCAGCCAAGGTCTGACAGTGACCTGGGGCTACACCTTC.

This clonotype was seen repeatedly, ten times or more. The DNA is left out, because the CDR3 cannot be placed on it with certainty; the CDR3 is given as TCRdb lists it. This chain uses TRBV6-1 with TRBJ2-7; TRBD1 is taken as the D call from the table, unchecked against the DNA. Inclusive of both ends, the CDR3 amounts to 16 amino acids. From germline, CDR1 is MNHNS and CDR2 SASEGT. CDR3 loop: CARRGGVTSSTSGQYF.

CDR3 in DNA: TGCGCCAGCAGCCAAGGCGGGGATAGCTATGGCTACACCTTC. Encoded protein: CASSQGGDSYGYTF. This sequence joins TRBV4-1 and TRBJ1-2; D uncertain. Trimming took off 1 base at V and 4 bases at J, with 10 bases between the two ends. The CDR3 totals 14 residues. Per the germline V gene, CDR1 is MGHRA and CDR2 is YSYEKL.

This clonotype is a singleton in its sample. The junction differs from germline at one of its ends, possibly a read error. V is TRBV25-1 and J is TRBJ1-1; D is uncertain. The CDR3 is 11 amino acids. Per the germline V gene, CDR1 is MGHDK and CDR2 is SYGVNS. CDR3 bases: TGTGCCACCAGTGGAGGGACTGAAGCTTTCTTT. Its protein product is CATSGGTEAFF.

This rearrangement joins TRBV7-4 to TRBJ1-2, with 10 nucleotides matching TRBD1. The germline CDR1 and CDR2 sequences are SGHVT and SQSDAQ. The CDR3 extends over 16 amino acids. With 8 bases clipped from V and 7 bases from J, the junction kept 16 bases outside the gene matches. CDR3 amino acids: CASGTLGQGRRGGYTF. For the CDR3, the DNA is TGTGCCAGCGGGACCCTGGGACAGGGGCGAAGGGGTGGCTACACCTTC.